The present T cell receptor (beta chain) was sequenced within a study of T cell responses to AZD1222 COVID-19 vaccine. Study overall: Second-dose schedules of about 4 or about 12 weeks were combined. Findings and limits, study-wide: Spike-specific TCR breadth and depth grew following two AZD1222 doses.

Data came from immunoSEQ multiplex PCR; TCRdb stores just in-frame clones and leaves some out. Altogether more than 150,000 clones are present, more than 80% being singletons, with the ten largest covering about 6%. The table lists this clone with many counts. As yet, its antigen is unknown. Trimming removed 2 bases from V and 10 bases from J, with 15 bases in between. Germline V gene lookup returns CDR1 SGHTA and CDR2 FQGNSA. This CDR3 region has 15 residues. This receptor was identified in an adult in good health. This chain links TRBV7-2 with TRBJ1-6; D gene unclear. Specimen: peripheral blood, collected on day 0 of AZD1222 vaccination. This chain's CDR3 is CASSLSGGIGSPLHF. The CDR3 coding sequence is TGTGCCAGCAGCTTATCTGGAGGGATAGGATCACCCCTCCACTTT.